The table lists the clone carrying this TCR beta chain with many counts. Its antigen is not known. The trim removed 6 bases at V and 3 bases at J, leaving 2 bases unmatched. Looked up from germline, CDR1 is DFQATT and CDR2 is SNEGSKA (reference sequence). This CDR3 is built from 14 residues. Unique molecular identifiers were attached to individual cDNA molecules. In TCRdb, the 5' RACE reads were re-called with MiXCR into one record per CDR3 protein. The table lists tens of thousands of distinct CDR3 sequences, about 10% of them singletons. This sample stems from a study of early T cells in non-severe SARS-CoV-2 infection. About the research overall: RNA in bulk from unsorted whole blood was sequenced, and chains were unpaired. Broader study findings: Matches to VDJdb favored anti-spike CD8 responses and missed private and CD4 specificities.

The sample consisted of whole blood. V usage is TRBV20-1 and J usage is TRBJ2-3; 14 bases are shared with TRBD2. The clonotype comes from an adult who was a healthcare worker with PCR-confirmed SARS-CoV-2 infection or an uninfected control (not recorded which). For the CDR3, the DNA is TGCAGTGCCGGGACTAGCGGGAGAACAGATACGCAGTATTTT. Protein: CSAGTSGRTDTQYF.